The 29 T cell receptor beta chains below were found in one sample sequenced in a study of vaccination and CD4 T cells after COVID-19. The antigens these receptors bind are not known. The sample's treatment: approximately nine-day PBMC culture with coronavirus spike peptide pools or control peptides (ViraFEST assay). The study sequenced cultured CD4+ T cell DNA using the Oncomine TCR Beta short-read assay. TCRdb processed the PCR reads anew with MiXCR; each CDR3 protein has one entry. This sample has over 10,000 distinct CDR3 sequences, with around 58% found just once. Sequencing input: CD4+ T cells from blood, cultured in vitro. The receptor source for this set is a human donor who had recovered from COVID-19.

Comment on this clonotype: The junction shows a germline mismatch at one end, possibly a read error. The chain employs TRBV23-1 and TRBJ2-2; tentative D call: TRBD2 (5 bases). TRBV23-1 is reported as an ORF; its role is uncertain. The CDR3 is 15 residues long. This chain's CDR3 is CASSPPLRWTGELSF. The CDR3 region has the DNA TGCGCCAGCAGTCCCCCCTTACGTTGGACCGGGGAGCTGTCTTTT.

The chain links TRBV29-1 to TRBJ1-2; no clear D. The CDR3 runs 12 residues. Trimming shortened V by 7 bases and J by 6 bases, and 15 bases separated the two germline ends. The germline V gene has CDR1 SQVTM and CDR2 ANQGSEA. The CDR3 here is CSGEGGKNGYTF. In nucleotides, the CDR3 is TGCAGCGGTGAGGGCGGGAAGAATGGCTACACCTTC.

The chain uses TRBV7-3 and TRBJ1-2, with D hard to call. The length of the CDR3 is 13 residues. CDR1 and CDR2 from the germline V gene are SGHTA and FQGTGA. V lost 2 bases to trimming and J lost 3 bases, with 7 bases between them. The CDR3 nucleotides read TGTGCCAGCAGCTTAGGTCCAGACTATGGCTACACCTTC. Translating it yields CASSLGPDYGYTF. Supplemented by reference TRBV7-3 and TRBJ1-2, the full variable domain reads GAGVSQTPSNKVTEKGKYVELRCDPISGHTALYWYRQSLGQGPEFLIYFQGTGAADDSGLPNDRFFAVRPEGSVSTLKIQRTERGDSAVYLCASSLGPDYGYTFGSGTRLTVV.

The V gene is TRBV10-3, the J gene TRBJ2-3; the D call may be TRBD1 or TRBD2 (6 bases each). Germline V gene lookup returns CDR1 ENHRY and CDR2 SYGVKD. CDR3 length equals 16 residues. The V and J ends lost 4 bases and 2 bases respectively, with 16 bases between them. CDR3 protein: CAISGGRGTDTDTQYF. The CDR3 DNA reads TGTGCCATCAGTGGGGGGCGCGGGACCGACACAGATACGCAGTATTTT.

CDR3 sequence reads: CASSIKASTDTQYF. Here the CDR3 DNA reads TGTGCCAGTAGTATTAAGGCTAGCACAGATACGCAGTATTTT. The chain carries TRBV19 and TRBJ2-3; D is unclear. The CDR3 covers 14 residues. V was trimmed by 3 bases and J by 0 bases, leaving 7 bases between them. CDR1 and CDR2 from the germline V gene are LNHDA and SQIVND (reference sequence).

CDR3 in amino acids: CASAVVNTEAFF. The CDR3 coding sequence is TGTGCCAGCGCCGTGGTGAACACTGAAGCTTTCTTT. The chain links TRBV6-2 or TRBV6-3 to TRBJ1-1, with D unclear. The germline V and J ends were trimmed by 8 bases and 0 bases, with 7 bases remaining between them. Germline V gives CDR1 MNHEY, CDR2 SVGEGT. The CDR3 totals 12 residues.

This clonotype occurred a few times. The chain joins TRBV20-1 to TRBJ1-2; no definite D call. Germline V gives CDR1 DFQATT, CDR2 SNEGSKA (reference sequence). Trimming cost V 0 bases and J 8 bases, with 13 bases left between them. This CDR3 region has 13 residues. CDR3 residues: CSARDSRLGGYTF. The DNA for the CDR3 is TGCAGTGCTAGAGATTCCCGCCTGGGAGGCTACACCTTC.

This clonotype occurred a few times. V gene TRBV5-1 combines with J gene TRBJ2-7, with 7 bases matching TRBD1. The CDR3 has 15 amino acids. V was pared by 5 bases and J by 0 bases, with 8 bases of the junction left unmatched. CDR1 and CDR2 (germline): SGHRS, YFSETQ. The CDR3: CASRRGDSPSYEQYF. DNA for the CDR3: TGCGCCAGCAGAAGAGGGGACAGCCCCTCCTACGAGCAGTACTTC.

The genes are TRBV6-2 or TRBV6-3 and TRBJ2-2; D not resolved. Germline V gene sequence: CDR1 MNHEY, CDR2 SVGEGT. The CDR3 sequence is 13 residues long. Deletions cut 2 bases from V and 3 bases from J, with 4 bases between. The CDR3, as DNA: TGTGCCAGCAGTTACAGGGACACCGGGGAGCTGTTTTTT. It codes for CASSYRDTGELFF.

This clonotype was observed a single time. The rearrangement joins TRBV7-2 to TRBJ1-5, with unresolved D. Between the trimmed V and J ends, which lost 4 bases and 7 bases, there was a span of 8 bases. The CDR3 is 12 amino acids. Germline lookup yields CDR1 SGHTA and CDR2 FQGNSA. The CDR3 loop reads CASSSRGQPQHF. In nucleotides, the CDR3 is TGTGCCAGCAGCTCCCGCGGGCAGCCCCAGCATTTT.

The chain links TRBV20-1 to TRBJ2-5; 9 nucleotides align to TRBD1. V was clipped by 2 bases and J by 5 bases; unmatched bases: 6. The germline V gene encodes CDR1 DFQATT and CDR2 SNEGSKA (reference sequence). CDR3 length: 14 amino acids. The CDR3 bases are TGCAGTGCTAGACTCACAGGGGGCCGGGAGACCCAGTACTTC. Protein: CSARLTGGRETQYF.

This clonotype appeared a few times. The J gene is TRBJ2-1, the V gene TRBV21-1; the table's D call, TRBD2, was not checked against the DNA. TRBV21-1 counts as a pseudogene. CDR3 length: 14 amino acids. CDR3: CASNRLAGVNEQFF. Written as DNA, the CDR3 is TGTGCCAGCAACCGACTAGCGGGAGTCAATGAGCAGTTCTTC.

Comment on this clonotype: The conserved closing phenylalanine or tryptophan is absent in this CDR3, likely reflecting a read error. This chain connects TRBV20-1 to TRBJ1-5; TRBD1 is a possible D gene (6 bases). The germline V and J ends were trimmed by 0 bases and 6 bases, with 15 bases remaining between them. The CDR3 covers 15 residues. Germline assignment: CDR1 DFQATT and CDR2 SNEGSKA (reference sequence). The CDR3 sequence is CSAREVGGAGQPQHC. The CDR3 DNA reads as TGCAGTGCTAGAGAGGTGGGGGGCGCGGGTCAGCCCCAGCATTGT.

This clonotype was detected once. The V and J genes are TRBV20-1 and TRBJ2-7, with TRBD1 matching 7 bases. CDR1 and CDR2 (germline): DFQATT, SNEGSKA (reference sequence). This CDR3 spans 16 amino acids. J lost 2 bases, V lost 1 base, and 11 bases had no gene match. CDR3: CSARGGRQGMAYEQYF. The CDR3 bases are TGCAGTGCTAGAGGGGGCCGACAGGGAATGGCCTACGAGCAGTACTTC.

The chain employs TRBV5-1 and TRBJ2-3; 8 nucleotides align to TRBD2. Germline CDR1 is SGHRS and CDR2 is YFSETQ. The CDR3 totals 13 residues. V was clipped by 2 bases and J by 6 bases; unmatched bases: 2. The CDR3 region is CASSFAGGDTQYF. In DNA, the CDR3 is TGCGCCAGCAGCTTTGCGGGAGGCGATACGCAGTATTTT.

This chain joins TRBV6-1 and TRBJ2-4, with 7 positions matching TRBD2. CDR1 and CDR2 from the germline V gene are MNHNS and SASEGT. CDR3 size: 14 residues. Losses at the gene ends were 7 bases for V and 9 bases for J; bases not matched to a gene: 12. The CDR3 DNA sequence: TGTGCCAGCACCGCCCCAGGACCGGGAGGCATTCAGTACTTC. It yields the protein CASTAPGPGGIQYF.

This clonotype was recorded once. The chain couples TRBV6-4 to TRBJ2-1; D is possibly TRBD2 (5 bases). Deletions cut 0 bases from V and 0 bases from J, with 6 bases between. In germline, CDR1 is MRHNA, CDR2 SNTAGT. The length of the CDR3 is 15 residues. The CDR3 nucleotides are TGTGCCAGCAGTGACTCGGCGGGCTCCTACAATGAGCAGTTCTTC. Translation: CASSDSAGSYNEQFF.

The chain combines TRBV2 with TRBJ2-5; the D is unclear. V lost 6 bases, J lost 5 bases, and 7 bases lay in between. This CDR3 region has 11 residues. CDR1 SNHLY and CDR2 FYNNEI come from the germline V gene. The DNA for the CDR3 is TGTGCCAGCAGCTCAAAGGAGACCCAGTACTTC. Amino acid sequence: CASSSKETQYF.

This chain links TRBV6-2 or TRBV6-3 with TRBJ2-5; unclear D gene. CDR3 length: 14 amino acids. Germline loops: CDR1 MNHEY, CDR2 SVGEGT. V lost 0 bases and J 2 bases, leaving 7 bases between the germline ends. The CDR3 coding sequence is TGTGCCAGCAGTTACTCGCAGCCGCAAGAGACCCAGTACTTC. The encoded protein is CASSYSQPQETQYF.

J is TRBJ1-1 and V is TRBV5-1; no clear D. CDR1 and CDR2 from the germline V gene are SGHRS and YFSETQ. V lost 4 bases and J 1 base, leaving 14 bases between the germline ends. This CDR3 is 15 amino acids long. The CDR3 nucleotides are TGCGCCAGCAGCCCACAGACACCGGAGAACACTGAAGCTTTCTTT. It translates to CASSPQTPENTEAFF.

This chain connects TRBV18 to TRBJ2-5; no reliable D call. The germline V and J ends were trimmed by 3 bases and 2 bases, with 7 bases remaining between them. Germline values: CDR1 KGHSH, CDR2 LQKENI. This CDR3 is 13 amino acids long. In nucleotides, the CDR3 is TGTGCCAGCTCACCTTCCCCGCAAGAGACCCAGTACTTC. This encodes CASSPSPQETQYF.

The chain has TRBV18 and TRBJ1-1, with D possibly TRBD1 on 5 matching bases. There are 15 residues in the CDR3. Germline CDR1 reads KGHSH; CDR2 reads LQKENI. The V gene lost 0 bases and the J gene lost 1 base, with 9 bases spanning the gap. CDR3 region: CASSPPSRENTEAFF. Written as DNA, the CDR3 is TGTGCCAGCTCACCACCGAGCAGGGAGAACACTGAAGCTTTCTTT.

This clonotype turned up a few times. This rearrangement joins TRBV10-3 to TRBJ1-1; D may be TRBD1 (6 bases). This CDR3 comprises 17 residues. Germline V gene lookup returns CDR1 ENHRY and CDR2 SYGVKD. Deletions cut 0 bases from V and 0 bases from J, with 14 bases between. The CDR3 bases are TGTGCCATCAGTGAGTCGATTTTAGGACAGATGAACACTGAAGCTTTCTTT. This encodes CAISESILGQMNTEAFF.

V and J are TRBV2 and TRBJ2-7, with D hard to call. CDR1 is SNHLY, CDR2 FYNNEI, per germline. This CDR3 contains 13 residues. V was trimmed by 4 bases and J by 3 bases, leaving 10 bases between them. CDR3 DNA: TGTGCCAGCAGTGTCCAGAATTTCTACGAGCAGTACTTC. Its protein is CASSVQNFYEQYF.

This sequence joins TRBV28 and TRBJ1-1; no clear D gene. The CDR3 is 15 amino acids. The V end was cut by 6 bases, the J end by 3 bases, with 17 bases between. The germline CDR1 and CDR2 sequences are MDHEN and SYDVKM. Here the CDR3 reads CASRAAGPKDTEAFF. The DNA for the CDR3 is TGTGCCAGCAGGGCGGCCGGTCCCAAGGACACTGAAGCTTTCTTT.

The V gene is TRBV7-9, the J gene TRBJ2-2, with 9 nucleotides matching TRBD1. Germline CDR1 and CDR2: SEHNR and FQNEAQ (reference sequence). There are 16 residues in the CDR3. V lost 0 bases, J lost 4 bases, and 3 bases stayed unmatched. The CDR3 loop is CASSLAGTGSTGELFF. The CDR3 DNA sequence: TGTGCCAGCAGCTTAGCCGGGACAGGGAGCACCGGGGAGCTGTTTTTT.

The rearrangement links TRBV18 to TRBJ1-1, with a weak D call TRBD1 (6 bases). V was shortened by 3 bases and J by 1 base, with 21 bases between the two germline ends. The CDR3 has 18 residues. Germline V lookup: CDR1 KGHSH, CDR2 LQKENI. The CDR3 DNA sequence: TGTGCCAGCTCACCGCAGGGAACAGGGTCGGGGTGGAACACTGAAGCTTTCTTT. Its translation is CASSPQGTGSGWNTEAFF.

V gene TRBV24-1 combines with J gene TRBJ2-5; D not certain. With 3 bases removed from V and 4 bases from J, the gap between germline ends came to 2 bases. This CDR3 has 11 residues. Germline CDR1 and CDR2: KGHDR and SFDVKD. CDR3 nucleotide sequence: TGTGCCACCAGTGATAGAGAGACCCAGTACTTC. Encoded protein: CATSDRETQYF.

CDR3 region: CSAIQVAYEQYF. For the CDR3, the DNA is TGCAGTGCTATTCAGGTGGCCTACGAGCAGTACTTC. The rearrangement links TRBV20-1 to TRBJ2-7; the D is unclear. CDR1 and CDR2 (germline): DFQATT, SNEGSKA (reference sequence). Trimming cost V 4 bases and J 2 bases, with 9 bases left between them. The CDR3 sequence is 12 residues long.